Shown below are 32 T cell receptor beta chains from a single sample sequenced in a study of human T cells and chemical hapten exposure (dated by TCRdb to the early 2020s). The time point label, read with the paper, signifies: pre-sensitization, week 0. Taken with the paper, the label for treatment or condition translates to: therapeutic diphenylcyclopropenone sensitization with weekly scalp DPC. The library was made by RACE. Sequencing instrument: NextSeq 500. The raw public reads went through TCRdb reprocessing: fastp at Q25, MiXCR clone calling, in-frame beta chains kept. Rows with one shared CDR3 protein collapse into an entry with the most common genes and DNA. The table for this sample lists some 98,000 distinct CDR3 sequences; 10% to 12% of them were counted only once. About 3% of the sample lies in the top ten. The specimen was whole blood, collected in connection with sensitization to the hapten diphenylcyclopropenone (DPC). The receptors were sampled from a woman aged 55-75 years with alopecia areata. Some clones in this sample may be carry-over from other donors' samples.

This clonotype was detected ten times or more. The chain joins TRBV6-1 to TRBJ1-2; D unclear. CDR1 MNHNS and CDR2 SASEGT come from the germline V gene. V lost 4 bases and J lost 3, with 15 bases in between. The CDR3 is 15 amino acids. Here the CDR3 DNA reads TGTGCCAGCAGTGGAGTGGGTTTAGGCTACTATGGCTACACCTTC. The encoded protein is CASSGVGLGYYGYTF.

This clonotype was picked up many times. The chain has TRBV18 and TRBJ1-1; D not resolved. Trimming removed 3 bases from V and 3 bases from J, with 8 bases in between. Germline-derived CDR1 and CDR2 are KGHSH and LQKENI. This CDR3 spans 13 amino acids. The CDR3 sequence: CASSPPGDTEAFF. DNA of the CDR3: TGTGCCAGCTCACCGCCCGGGGACACTGAAGCTTTCTTT.

About this clonotype: Germline is not matched at one junction end, which may reflect a read error. The rearrangement uses TRBV27 and TRBJ1-5; D uncertain. CDR3 length equals 11 residues. Per the germline V gene, CDR1 is MNHEY and CDR2 is SMNVEV (reference sequence). The CDR3 DNA reads as TGTGTCAGCGTTGGGGATCAGCCCCAGCATTTT. Its protein is CVSVGDQPQHF.

This clonotype was picked up many times. The chain joins TRBV29-1 to TRBJ2-1, with D possibly TRBD2 on 7 matching bases. The germline V gene has CDR1 SQVTM and CDR2 ANQGSEA. The CDR3 is made up of 13 amino acids. V lost 4 bases and J lost 12, with 19 bases in between. Here the CDR3 DNA reads TGCAGCGTTGCCAAAGGGGAGGGGGTTCTGCAGTTCTTC. Amino acids: CSVAKGEGVLQFF.

The genes are TRBV4-3 and TRBJ2-1; TRBD2 aligns across 10 bases. V lost 0 bases and J lost 9; bases outside the gene matches: 5. The germline gives CDR1 LGHNA, CDR2 YSLEER. This CDR3 spans 15 amino acids. Here the CDR3 DNA reads TGCGCCAGCAGCCAAGATACTAGCGGGGTCTCTGAGCAGTTCTTC. Its translation is CASSQDTSGVSEQFF.

This clonotype was counted many times. The V gene is TRBV12-3 or TRBV12-4, the J gene TRBJ2-1, with D unclear. Between the trimmed V and J ends, which lost 6 bases and 7 bases, there was a span of 10 bases. The CDR3 contains 12 residues. The DNA for the CDR3 is TGTGCCAGCAGGCTAGTTGGGAATGAGCAGTTCTTC. Its protein product is CASRLVGNEQFF.

This clonotype showed up many times. V and J are TRBV6-2 or TRBV6-3 and TRBJ1-2; D possibly corresponds to TRBD1 (5 bases). Germline assignment: CDR1 MNHEY and CDR2 SVGEGT. The CDR3 contains 14 residues. With 2 bases removed from V and 10 bases from J, the gap between germline ends came to 17 bases. CDR3 sequence reads: CASSYPDLDTFYTF. CDR3 nucleotides: TGTGCCAGCAGTTACCCAGACTTGGACACCTTCTACACCTTC.

The genes are TRBV5-6 and TRBJ1-1, with D maybe TRBD1 (6 bases). Germline CDR1 and CDR2: SGHDT and YYEEEE. The CDR3 contains 13 residues. V dropped 3 bases and J dropped 6 bases, with 12 bases sitting between them. CDR3 DNA sequence: TGTGCCAGCAGCTGGAACAGGGTCGCTGAAGCTTTCTTT. Translated, it gives CASSWNRVAEAFF.

This clonotype occurred many times. CDR3 coding DNA: TGTGCCAGCAGCCCTCACGAGGGGGCTGGCTACACCTTC. This gives the protein CASSPHEGAGYTF. This chain connects TRBV7-6 to TRBJ1-2, with TRBD1 matching over 7 bases. Germline CDR1 is SGHVS and CDR2 is FNYEAQ. The CDR3 is 13 amino acids. V lost 5 bases, J lost 7 bases, and 7 bases stayed unmatched.

This clonotype has at least ten counts. The J gene is TRBJ2-5, the V gene TRBV10-3, with D possibly matching TRBD2 (7 bases). The CDR3 sequence is 16 residues long. Germline CDR1 is ENHRY and CDR2 is SYGVKD. V gave up 3 bases and J gave up 4 bases, with 18 bases separating them. CDR3 coding DNA: TGTGCCATCAGTGAATATTGGGGGGGCCAGGGAGAGACCCAGTACTTC. This sequence encodes CAISEYWGGQGETQYF.

This clonotype came up a few times. The V and J genes are TRBV4-1 and TRBJ1-6; D remains ambiguous. With 3 bases removed from V and 6 bases from J, the gap between germline ends came to 15 bases. Germline V gives CDR1 MGHRA, CDR2 YSYEKL. The CDR3 is made up of 16 amino acids. This chain's CDR3 is CASSQPPAAGNSPLHF. CDR3 bases: TGCGCCAGCAGCCAGCCGCCGGCTGCTGGTAATTCACCCCTCCACTTT.

The sample holds a few counts of this clonotype. The chain couples TRBV5-6 to TRBJ2-7, with TRBD2 identical over 9 bases. The CDR3 loop spans 17 amino acids. Germline V gives CDR1 SGHDT, CDR2 YYEEEE. The junction had 9 bases not matched to a gene; V was cut back by 1 base and J by 1 base. CDR3 in DNA: TGTGCCAGCAGCTTGATTGGCGGGGGGGCCGGGTCCTACGAGCAGTACTTC. Encoded protein: CASSLIGGGAGSYEQYF.

This clonotype was seen only a few times. The CDR3 bases are TGTGCCAGCACCACCACGGGGGATACGCAGTATTTT. Translating gives CASTTTGDTQYF. The V and J genes are TRBV2 and TRBJ2-3; tentative D call: TRBD2 (5 bases). Trimming removed 7 bases at V and 6 bases at J, with 11 bases between. CDR1 SNHLY and CDR2 FYNNEI come from the germline V gene. The CDR3 length is 12 residues. The variable domain in full, with the rest retrieved from reference TRBV2 and TRBJ2-3, is EPEVTQTPSHQVTQMGQEVILRCVPISNHLYFYWYRQILGQKVEFLVSFYNNEISEKSEIFDDQFSVERPDGSNFTLKIRSTKLEDSAMYFCASTTTGDTQYFGPGTRLTVL.

The V call is TRBV6-1, the J call TRBJ2-5; D gene unclear. With 2 bases removed from V and 5 bases from J, the gap between germline ends came to 9 bases. CDR1 and CDR2 (germline): MNHNS, SASEGT. The CDR3 length is 13 residues. The CDR3 coding sequence is TGTGCCAGCAGTGAACGCGGTATTGAGACCCAGTACTTC. Amino acid sequence: CASSERGIETQYF.

Many counts were recorded for this clonotype. The chain carries TRBV3-1 and TRBJ2-1; D is perhaps TRBD1 or TRBD2 (5 bases each). The CDR3 sequence is 14 residues long. V was shortened by 1 base and J by 10 bases, with 14 bases between the two germline ends. Germline lookup yields CDR1 LGHDT and CDR2 YNNKEL (reference sequence). The DNA for the CDR3 is TGTGCCAGCAGCCAAGGGGGGTTTTTGGGAGAGCAGTTCTTC. Residues: CASSQGGFLGEQFF.

This clonotype was picked up a small number of times. The chain carries TRBV30 and TRBJ1-5; 7 nucleotides align to TRBD1. Germline V gives CDR1 GTSNPN, CDR2 SVGIG (reference sequence). This CDR3 region has 14 residues. V gave up 2 bases and J gave up 8 bases; unmatched junction bases: 9. The CDR3 sequence is CAWSPRQGREPQHF. CDR3 in DNA: TGTGCCTGGAGTCCCCGACAGGGACGGGAGCCCCAGCATTTT.

In this sample, this clonotype turned up many times. The chain links TRBV29-1 to TRBJ2-5; D remains unclear. The germline V gene has CDR1 SQVTM and CDR2 ANQGSEA. The CDR3 length is 12 residues. Deletions cut 4 bases from V and 6 bases from J, with 12 bases between. The CDR3 here is CSVAGSQKTQYF. As DNA, the CDR3 is TGCAGCGTTGCCGGAAGTCAAAAGACCCAGTACTTC. Full variable domain (remainder filled in from reference TRBV29-1 and TRBJ2-5): SAVISQKPSRDICQRGTSLTIQCQVDSQVTMMFWYRQQPGQSLTLIATANQGSEATYESGFVIDKFPISRPNLTFSTLTVSNMSPEDSSIYLCSVAGSQKTQYFGPGTRLLVL.

The rearrangement joins TRBV5-6 to TRBJ2-5; a possible D gene is TRBD1 (5 bases). The V and J ends lost 4 bases and 0 bases respectively, with 7 bases between them. Germline CDR1 and CDR2: SGHDT and YYEEEE. The CDR3 is made up of 13 amino acids. The CDR3 sequence: CASSRQYQETQYF. CDR3 nucleotide sequence: TGTGCCAGCAGCCGACAGTACCAAGAGACCCAGTACTTC. Full variable domain (outside the CDR3, taken from reference TRBV5-6 and TRBJ2-5): DAGVTQSPTHLIKTRGQQVTLRCSPKSGHDTVSWYQQALGQGPQFIFQYYEEEERQRGNFPDRFSGHQFPNYSSELNVNALLLGDSALYLCASSRQYQETQYFGPGTRLLVL.

This clonotype was seen at least ten times. V and J are TRBV20-1 and TRBJ1-2; 9 bases map to TRBD1. V lost 3 bases, J lost 3 bases, and 11 bases stayed unmatched. The CDR3 loop spans 16 amino acids. Germline V CDR1 and CDR2: DFQATT, SNEGSKA (reference sequence). The CDR3 coding sequence is TGCAGTGCTAGGGGCAAACAGGGGGCAATCGACTATGGCTACACCTTC. This sequence encodes CSARGKQGAIDYGYTF.

This clonotype was counted at least ten times. The rearrangement joins TRBV6-5 to TRBJ1-4; D gene unclear. The V gene's germline CDR1 is MNHEY and CDR2 SVGAGI. V lost 6 bases and J 11 bases, leaving 13 bases between the germline ends. This CDR3 contains 12 residues. The CDR3 is CASSYRGGKLFF. The DNA for the CDR3 is TGTGCCAGCAGCTACCGGGGAGGGAAACTGTTTTTT.

The chain carries TRBV6-5 and TRBJ2-3, with 12 bases aligning to TRBD2. V was clipped by 5 bases and J by 7 bases; unmatched bases: 4. The CDR3 spans 14 residues. Per the germline V gene, CDR1 is MNHEY and CDR2 is SVGAGI. This CDR3 reads CASSTSGGTYTQYF. CDR3 nucleotides: TGTGCCAGCAGTACTAGCGGGGGGACATATACGCAGTATTTT.

The chain links TRBV29-1 to TRBJ2-3, with D possibly matching TRBD2 (5 bases). V lost 3 bases, J lost 1 base, and 11 bases lay in between. CDR3 length: 14 amino acids. CDR1 is SQVTM and CDR2 is ANQGSEA in the germline V gene. The CDR3 DNA follows: TGCAGCGTTGACGGAGCGGACGGCACAGATACGCAGTATTTT. Translated, it gives CSVDGADGTDTQYF.

This chain uses TRBV4-2 with TRBJ1-4; no reliable D call. Germline CDR1 LGHNA, CDR2 YNFKEQ. This CDR3 comprises 15 residues. V dropped 2 bases and J dropped 3 bases, with 10 bases sitting between them. DNA for the CDR3: TGTGCCAGCAGCCAATACGCTAATGCTAATGAAAAACTGTTTTTT. Protein: CASSQYANANEKLFF.

The sample holds many counts of this clonotype. This chain uses TRBV5-1 with TRBJ1-2, with D perhaps matching TRBD1 (6 bases). From germline, CDR1 is SGHRS and CDR2 YFSETQ. The CDR3 loop spans 12 amino acids. V lost 4 bases to trimming and J lost 5 bases, with 9 bases between them. The CDR3 region is CASSMQGYGYTF. DNA of the CDR3: TGCGCCAGCAGCATGCAGGGGTATGGCTACACCTTC.

This clonotype was counted ten times or more. V usage is TRBV18 and J usage is TRBJ2-5, with D possibly matching TRBD2 (6 bases). From germline, CDR1 is KGHSH and CDR2 LQKENI. With 1 base removed from V and 5 bases from J, the gap between germline ends came to 14 bases. This CDR3 contains 15 residues. Here the CDR3 reads CASSPRSGTPETQYF. The CDR3 DNA follows: TGTGCCAGCTCACCACGGTCAGGGACTCCGGAGACCCAGTACTTC. Combining the CDR3 with reference TRBV18 and TRBJ2-5 gives the whole variable domain NAGVMQNPRHLVRRRGQEARLRCSPMKGHSHVYWYRQLPEEGLKFMVYLQKENIIDESGMPKERFSAEFPKEGPSILRIQQVVRGDSAAYFCASSPRSGTPETQYFGPGTRLLVL.

This clonotype was detected many times. V and J are TRBV5-4 and TRBJ1-3; D is uncertain. Trimming pared 4 bases from V and 0 bases from J, leaving 11 bases between. CDR1 and CDR2 from the germline V gene are SGHNT and YYREEE (reference sequence). The CDR3 loop spans 15 amino acids. The DNA of the CDR3 is TGTGCCAGCAGCCCAGAACGGAACTCTGGAAACACCATATATTTT. Protein: CASSPERNSGNTIYF.

This clonotype has only a few counts. The chain links TRBV9 to TRBJ2-7; 7 nucleotides align to TRBD2. With V trimmed by 2 bases and J by 5 bases, 10 bases remained unmatched. Germline loops: CDR1 SGDLS, CDR2 YYNGEE. There are 15 residues in the CDR3. The CDR3 reads CASSVLAGELNEQYF. In DNA form, the CDR3 reads TGTGCCAGCAGCGTGCTTGCGGGGGAACTGAACGAGCAGTACTTC.

This clonotype has just a few counts. The chain couples TRBV29-1 to TRBJ1-2; TRBD1 is a possible D gene (5 bases). The V gene's germline CDR1 is SQVTM and CDR2 ANQGSEA. V lost 6 bases, J lost 8 bases, and 16 bases lay in between. This CDR3 has 12 amino acids. CDR3 in amino acids: CSVAGGGSGYTF. The CDR3 DNA reads TGCAGCGTCGCTGGTGGGGGAAGCGGCTACACCTTC.

This clonotype has only one observation. It may be a read error: a sequence one base away is much more abundant. The CDR3 end shows no conserved phenylalanine or tryptophan, and so a read error is likely. J is TRBJ1-4 and V is TRBV10-3, with 12 nucleotides matching TRBD1. This CDR3 contains 15 residues. V dropped 10 bases and J dropped 8; count of bases not matched to a gene: 11. Germline CDR1 ENHRY, CDR2 SYGVKD. This CDR3 reads CATGTGGVGWEKLFY. The CDR3 region has the DNA TGTGCCACCGGGACAGGGGGCGTCGGATGGGAAAAACTGTTTTAT.

In this sample, this clonotype turned up many times. This chain uses TRBV19 with TRBJ1-2; no reliable D call. V was pared by 7 bases and J by 5 bases, with 14 bases between. The CDR3 totals 13 residues. Germline CDR1 LNHDA, CDR2 SQIVND (reference sequence). CDR3 loop: CASKPERAYGYTF. The DNA for the CDR3 is TGTGCCAGTAAACCCGAGCGCGCGTATGGCTACACCTTC.

The sample holds one count of this clonotype. V gene TRBV5-6 combines with J gene TRBJ1-1; TRBD1 is a possible D gene (5 bases). V was trimmed by 0 bases and J by 8 bases, leaving 11 bases between them. The V gene's germline CDR1 is SGHDT and CDR2 YYEEEE. CDR3 length equals 13 residues. CDR3 sequence: CASSLGPRTEAFF. For the CDR3, the DNA is TGTGCCAGCAGCTTGGGGCCCAGGACAGAAGCTTTCTTT.

This chain joins TRBV7-6 and TRBJ2-5, with 12 nucleotides matching TRBD2. V gave up 2 bases and J gave up 3 bases; unmatched junction bases: 4. Germline loops: CDR1 SGHVS, CDR2 FNYEAQ. The CDR3 has 16 amino acids. CDR3 loop: CASSLSTSGGKETQYF. The CDR3 DNA sequence: TGTGCCAGCAGCTTATCGACTAGCGGGGGAAAAGAGACCCAGTACTTC.